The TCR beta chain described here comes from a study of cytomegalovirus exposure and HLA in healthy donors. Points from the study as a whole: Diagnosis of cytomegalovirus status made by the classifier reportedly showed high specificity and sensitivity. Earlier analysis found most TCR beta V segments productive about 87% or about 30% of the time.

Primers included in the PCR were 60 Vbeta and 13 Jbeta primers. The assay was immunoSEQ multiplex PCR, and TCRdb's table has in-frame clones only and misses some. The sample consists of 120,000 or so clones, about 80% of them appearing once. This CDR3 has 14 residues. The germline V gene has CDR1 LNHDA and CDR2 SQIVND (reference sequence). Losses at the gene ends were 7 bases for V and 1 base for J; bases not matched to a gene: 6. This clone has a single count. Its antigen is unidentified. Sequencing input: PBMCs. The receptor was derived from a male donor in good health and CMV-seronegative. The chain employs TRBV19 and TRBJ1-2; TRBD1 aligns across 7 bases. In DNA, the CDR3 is TGTGCCAGTATGAGAGCAGGGGGTAACTATGGCTACACCTTC. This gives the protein CASMRAGGNYGYTF.